This entry describes one TCR beta chain. In the original workflow: Nucleated cell counts were estimated from reference gene primer amplification. Assay: immunoSEQ multiplex PCR; the TCRdb copy retains only in-frame clones and omits some. D and trimming were read from the DNA, whereas the V and J calls and clone size are those reported in that table. In the table there are 270,000 or so clones, roughly 90% of which are singletons. Followed longitudinally, the Seattle patients had been enrolled during active infection. The data belong to a study of blood T cell repertoires in COVID-19. This sequence was found in a woman aged 30 to 39 with COVID-19, enrolled during active disease. The sample taken for sequencing was peripheral blood.

DNA of the CDR3: TGTGCCAGCAGGCAGGTGGCGGGAGGCTACACCTTC. This codes for CASRQVAGGYTF. This rearrangement joins TRBV2 to TRBJ1-2; D uncertain. The CDR3 has 12 residues. Trimming stripped 6 bases from V and 8 bases from J, with 13 bases between. Germline V gene data show CDR1 as SNHLY and CDR2 as FYNNEI.